These T cell receptor beta chains were read from a single sample in a study of breast tumors, draining lymph nodes, adjacent tissues. Via MiXCR, TCRdb re-called the multiplex PCR reads, giving one row per CDR3 protein. The data hold about 140,000 distinct CDR3 sequences, with 32% observed a single time. The sequenced sample consisted of axillary lymph node tissue. The receptor set was obtained from a female donor with breast cancer. Some clones in this sample may be carry-over from other donors' samples. CDR3s include the opening cysteine and the closing phenylalanine or tryptophan. Fields, in order: D gene, V gene, J gene, clone size, CDR3 protein, CDR3 DNA. A D gene is named only where the DNA matches it firmly. Clone size is not always given. Where it is, it says once, few, many or a class for expanded clones.

D: NA; V: TRBV4-1; J: TRBJ2-5; size: medium-sized; CDR3: CASSQNTDEETQYF; DNA: TGCGCCAGCAGCCAAAATACGGACGAAGAGACCCAGTACTTC
D: TRBD1; V: TRBV7-8; J: TRBJ1-2; size: many; CDR3: CASRRDRGYGYTF; DNA: TGTGCCAGCAGACGGGACAGGGGCTATGGCTACACCTTC
D: NA; V: TRBV5-8; J: TRBJ2-5; size: many; CDR3: CASMTAIGRQETQYF; DNA: TGTGCCAGCATGACAGCGATCGGGCGCCAAGAGACCCAGTACTTC
D: NA; V: TRBV12-3/TRBV12-4; J: TRBJ2-3; size: many; CDR3: CASRASWAVGTVTQYF; DNA: TGTGCCAGCAGGGCCTCGTGGGCGGTGGGCACAGTTACGCAGTATTTT
D: TRBD2; V: TRBV20-1; J: TRBJ2-2; size: many; CDR3: CSARPLAGGPGELFF; DNA: TGCAGTGCTAGACCACTAGCGGGGGGGCCCGGGGAGCTGTTTTTT
D: TRBD2; V: TRBV5-8; J: TRBJ2-3; size: many; CDR3: CASSLGASGGNTDTQYF; DNA: TGTGCCAGCAGCTTGGGCGCTAGCGGGGGCAACACAGATACGCAGTATTTT
D: TRBD1; V: TRBV11-1; J: TRBJ1-2; size: NA; CDR3: CARSLAPGQYGYTF; DNA: TGTGCCCGCAGCTTAGCTCCGGGACAGTATGGCTACACCTTC
D: TRBD1; V: TRBV2; J: TRBJ2-5; size: many; CDR3: CASRGQQETQYF; DNA: TGTGCCAGCAGGGGACAGCAAGAGACCCAGTACTTC
D: TRBD1; V: TRBV11-2; J: TRBJ1-5; size: NA; CDR3: CASSQGGDRTQHF; DNA: TGTGCCAGCAGCCAGGGGGGGGATCGGACCCAGCATTTT
D: TRBD1; V: TRBV4-3; J: TRBJ2-3; size: many; CDR3: CASSHQLTGGTDTQYF; DNA: TGCGCCAGCAGCCACCAATTGACAGGGGGGACAGATACGCAGTATTTT
D: NA; V: TRBV6-6; J: TRBJ2-2; size: many; CDR3: CASSYGPNYTGELFF; DNA: TGTGCCAGCAGTTACGGTCCTAATTACACCGGGGAGCTGTTTTTT
D: NA; V: TRBV9; J: TRBJ2-2; size: many; CDR3: CASSAGDTNTGELFF; DNA: TGTGCCAGCAGCGCAGGGGATACGAACACCGGGGAGCTGTTTTTT